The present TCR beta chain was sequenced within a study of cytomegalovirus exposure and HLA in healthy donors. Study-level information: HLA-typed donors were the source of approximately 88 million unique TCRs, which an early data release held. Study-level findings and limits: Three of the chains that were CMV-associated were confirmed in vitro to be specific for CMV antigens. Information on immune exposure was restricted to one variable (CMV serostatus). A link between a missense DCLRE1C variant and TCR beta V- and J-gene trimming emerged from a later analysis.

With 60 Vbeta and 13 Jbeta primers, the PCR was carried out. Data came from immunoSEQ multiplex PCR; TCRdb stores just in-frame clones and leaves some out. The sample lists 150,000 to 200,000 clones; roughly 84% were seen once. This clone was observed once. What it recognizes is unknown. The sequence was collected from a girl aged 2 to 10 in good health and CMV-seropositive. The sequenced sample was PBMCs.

The CDR3 loop reads CASVTSGSEEQYF. CDR3 coding DNA: TGTGCCAGCGTGACTAGCGGGTCTGAGGAGCAGTACTTC. V is TRBV28 and J is TRBJ2-7, with 10 nucleotides matching TRBD2. Germline V gene data show CDR1 as MDHEN and CDR2 as SYDVKM. V lost 8 bases and J lost 7; bases outside the gene matches: 8. CDR3 length equals 13 residues.